This T cell receptor (beta chain) emerged from a study of post-analysis software for immune sequencing data. Study overall: Progressive-relapsing, secondary progressive and relapsing-remitting multiple sclerosis were among the disease courses included.

Points on this clonotype: Its antigen remains unknown.

Unique molecular identifiers tagged the TCR beta cDNA libraries. Starting from around 0.96 to 9.9 million T cells, the study yielded 500,000 or so cDNA molecules. TCRdb itself ran the PCR reads through MiXCR, one entry per CDR3 protein. The sample comprises some 240,000 distinct CDR3 sequences, about 38% of which are singletons, and less than 6% rests with the top ten. Overall study results and limits: Strong co-clustering by F measure linked samples that shared a preparation batch. There was significantly lower normalized Chao1 diversity in multiple sclerosis patients than in controls. Comparison of patients with controls showed five TRBV segments more frequent in patients, TRBV5-6, TRBV5-1 and TRBV20-1 among them.

The CDR3 has 15 residues. Germline trimming cut 4 bases from V and 4 bases from J; bases unmatched to any gene: 5. Germline V gene lookup returns CDR1 SGHRS and CDR2 YFSETQ. Sequenced sample: blood. The source of this sequence is a girl aged 10 to 17 with multiple sclerosis. The chain joins TRBV5-1 to TRBJ2-3; 11 nucleotides line up with TRBD2. DNA for the CDR3: TGCGCCAGCAGCCCACTAGCGGGAGCGGCAGATACGCAGTATTTT. Protein product: CASSPLAGAADTQYF. Looking up the rest from reference TRBV5-1 and TRBJ2-3 gives the full variable domain: KAGVTQTPRYLIKTRGQQVTLSCSPISGHRSVSWYQQTPGQGLQFLFEYFSETQRNKGNFPGRFSGRQFSNSRSEMNVSTLELGDSALYLCASSPLAGAADTQYFGPGTRLTVL.